These 32 T cell receptor beta chains share one sample of origin, sequenced in a study of blood T cell repertoires in COVID-19. Repertoires were generated with immunoSEQ multiplex PCR, while TCRdb's copy carries only in-frame clones and drops some. Here the sample spans some 320,000 clones, 85% to 90% being singletons. The specimen sequenced was PBMCs or T cells enriched from blood (not recorded which). Receptor source: a woman in her fifties or sixties who had been exposed to COVID-19.

In this sample, this clone turned up once. The rearrangement links TRBV6-2 or TRBV6-3 to TRBJ1-2, with D perhaps TRBD1 (6 bases). There are 16 residues in the CDR3. Trimming removed 1 base from V and 7 bases from J, with 19 bases in between. Germline V gene data show CDR1 as MNHEY and CDR2 as SVGEGT. The CDR3 sequence: CASSYFPNREKGGYTF. The CDR3 DNA follows: TGTGCCAGCAGTTACTTCCCGAACAGGGAGAAGGGTGGCTACACCTTC.

This clone has just a few counts. The chain employs TRBV7-9 and TRBJ2-2, with D maybe TRBD2 (5 bases). There are 14 residues in the CDR3. The germline V and J ends were trimmed by 4 bases and 4 bases, with 10 bases remaining between them. In germline, CDR1 is SEHNR, CDR2 FQNEAQ (reference sequence). In DNA form, the CDR3 reads TGTGCCAGCAGCTATTCTAGCACCACCGGGGAGCTGTTTTTT. Protein product: CASSYSSTTGELFF.

The V call is TRBV5-1, the J call TRBJ1-1, with D hard to call. Trimming shortened V by 4 bases and J by 1 base, and 14 bases separated the two germline ends. Germline V gives CDR1 SGHRS, CDR2 YFSETQ. CDR3 length: 15 residues. The CDR3 region is CASSTDTARNTEAFF. CDR3 bases: TGCGCCAGCAGCACAGACACCGCACGGAACACTGAAGCTTTCTTT.

Comments on this clone: Compared with germline, one end of the junction differs, possibly owing to a read error. The rearrangement uses TRBV7-2 and TRBJ1-5; 8 bases map to TRBD1. Germline V gene data show CDR1 as SGHTA and CDR2 as FQGNSA. There are 16 residues in the CDR3. CDR3: CASSSTDRGWNQLQHF. The DNA for the CDR3 is TGTGCCAGCAGCTCGACTGACAGGGGTTGGAATCAGCTCCAGCATTTT.

Only one count was recorded for this clone. The chain couples TRBV10-3 to TRBJ2-1, with D possibly being TRBD2 (5 bases). Per the germline V gene, CDR1 is ENHRY and CDR2 is SYGVKD. V was cut by 4 bases and J by 7 bases, with 11 bases left in between. This CDR3 is 13 amino acids long. CDR3 nucleotides: TGTGCCATCAGTGGAACTAGGAGTAATGAGCAGTTCTTC. Amino acids: CAISGTRSNEQFF.

This chain connects TRBV19 to TRBJ1-4; 9 bases agree with TRBD1. The germline V gene encodes CDR1 LNHDA and CDR2 SQIVND (reference sequence). Trimming cost V 4 bases and J 8 bases; bases outside gene matches: 8. The CDR3 has 15 residues. The CDR3 DNA reads as TGTGCCAGTAGTAAAGCGGGACAGGGTTTCGAAAAACTGTTTTTT. This encodes CASSKAGQGFEKLFF. Using reference TRBV19 and TRBJ1-4 for the parts outside the CDR3, the full variable domain is DGGITQSPKYLFRKEGQNVTLSCEQNLNHDAMYWYRQDPGQGLRLIYYSQIVNDFQKGDIAEGYSVSREKKESFPLTVTSAQKNPTAFYLCASSKAGQGFEKLFFGSGTQLSVL.

The chain has TRBV4-1 and TRBJ2-5, with D unresolved. This CDR3 has 18 amino acids. Germline CDR1 MGHRA, CDR2 YSYEKL. V lost 0 bases to trimming and J lost 5 bases, with 22 bases between them. The CDR3 sequence is CASSQDRPARFPAETQYF. The CDR3 nucleotides read TGCGCCAGCAGCCAAGATCGGCCGGCCAGGTTTCCCGCCGAGACCCAGTACTTC.

The chain links TRBV19 to TRBJ1-5; D might be TRBD1 (6 bases). This CDR3 comprises 15 residues. Germline V gene lookup returns CDR1 LNHDA and CDR2 SQIVND (reference sequence). V dropped 6 bases and J dropped 0 bases, with 12 bases sitting between them. The CDR3 here is CASRTGSHSNQPQHF. CDR3 sequence (DNA): TGTGCCAGTAGGACAGGCTCTCATAGCAATCAGCCCCAGCATTTT. Full variable domain (rest looked up from reference TRBV19 and TRBJ1-5): DGGITQSPKYLFRKEGQNVTLSCEQNLNHDAMYWYRQDPGQGLRLIYYSQIVNDFQKGDIAEGYSVSREKKESFPLTVTSAQKNPTAFYLCASRTGSHSNQPQHFGDGTRLSIL.

The chain recombines TRBV7-2 with TRBJ2-2; D might be TRBD2 (5 bases). Germline assignment: CDR1 SGHTA and CDR2 FQGNSA. V gave up 3 bases and J gave up 6 bases, with 11 bases separating them. The CDR3 is made up of 14 amino acids. This CDR3 is CASSLDWLAGELFF. The DNA for the CDR3 is TGTGCCAGCAGCTTGGACTGGTTGGCCGGGGAGCTGTTTTTT.

The CDR3 DNA is TGTGCCAGCAGTTTTGGACAGGCCCAAGGCACCTTC. As protein: CASSFGQAQGTF. The V and J genes are TRBV28 and TRBJ1-2, with 7 bases identical to TRBD1. Per the germline V gene, CDR1 is MDHEN and CDR2 is SYDVKM. CDR3 size: 12 residues. Germline trimming cut 3 bases from V and 13 bases from J; bases unmatched to any gene: 8.

This chain uses TRBV12-5 with TRBJ1-3; 7 nucleotides line up with TRBD1. Germline V gene sequence: CDR1 LGHNT, CDR2 FRNRAP. CDR3 length equals 15 residues. The V gene end was trimmed by 6 bases and the J gene end by 4 bases; junction bases not matched to a gene: 9. The CDR3 coding sequence is TGTGCTAGTGGGGCAGACACAGGGGAAGGAAACACCATATATTTT. Translation: CASGADTGEGNTIYF.

Written as DNA, the CDR3 is TGTGCCACCCAAGACATCTCTGGGGCCAACGTCCTGACTTTC. It codes for CATQDISGANVLTF. The chain uses TRBV5-6 and TRBJ2-6; D remains ambiguous. The CDR3 length is 14 residues. Per the germline V gene, CDR1 is SGHDT and CDR2 is YYEEEE. V was pared by 9 bases and J by 0 bases, with 10 bases between. Together with reference TRBV5-6 and TRBJ2-6, the CDR3 gives the full variable domain: DAGVTQSPTHLIKTRGQQVTLRCSPKSGHDTVSWYQQALGQGPQFIFQYYEEEERQRGNFPDRFSGHQFPNYSSELNVNALLLGDSALYLCATQDISGANVLTFGAGSRLTVL.

This chain links TRBV13 with TRBJ1-3, with 11 bases fitting TRBD1. The CDR3 loop spans 15 amino acids. Looked up from germline, CDR1 is PRHDT and CDR2 is FYEKMQ (reference sequence). J gave up 2 bases and V 4 bases, and 1 base lay outside the gene matches. The CDR3 protein is CASSSGQGAGNTIYF. The CDR3 DNA follows: TGTGCCAGCAGCTCGGGACAGGGGGCTGGAAACACCATATATTTT.

V is TRBV24-1 and J is TRBJ1-1; the D gene is possibly TRBD1 (5 bases). Trimming shortened V by 9 bases and J by 1 base, and 11 bases separated the two germline ends. The CDR3 consists of 13 residues. CDR1 and CDR2 from the germline V gene are KGHDR and SFDVKD. CDR3 loop: CATQLGGNTEAFF. Here the CDR3 DNA reads TGTGCCACCCAACTCGGGGGGAACACTGAAGCTTTCTTT.

The rearrangement joins TRBV20-1 to TRBJ1-1; weak D call: TRBD1 (6 bases). The length of the CDR3 is 15 residues. The V and J ends lost 3 bases and 1 base respectively, with 15 bases between them. In germline, CDR1 is DFQATT, CDR2 SNEGSKA (reference sequence). The CDR3 nucleotides are TGCAGTGCTAGTCACGGGGGGCTAGGGAACACTGAAGCTTTCTTT. Translating gives CSASHGGLGNTEAFF.

This rearrangement joins TRBV6-5 to TRBJ1-5; the D gene is possibly TRBD1 (5 bases). This CDR3 contains 15 residues. V was cut by 8 bases and J by 0 bases, with 14 bases left in between. Germline loops: CDR1 MNHEY, CDR2 SVGAGI. The CDR3 here is CASGRGQSSNQPQHF. The CDR3 coding sequence is TGTGCCAGCGGCCGAGGACAAAGTAGCAATCAGCCCCAGCATTTT.

The gene calls are TRBV30 and TRBJ2-3; D might be TRBD2 (6 bases). Trimming pared 0 bases from V and 6 bases from J, leaving 16 bases between. The CDR3 runs 15 residues. Germline V gene lookup returns CDR1 GTSNPN and CDR2 SVGIG (reference sequence). CDR3 nucleotide sequence: TGTGCCTGGAGTGTCCCCGGAGGGGCTAGGGATACGCAGTATTTT. Protein sequence: CAWSVPGGARDTQYF. The full variable domain, in which reference TRBV30 and TRBJ2-3 provide the parts outside the CDR3, is SQTIHQWPATLVQPVGSPLSLECTVEGTSNPNLYWYRQAAGRGLQLLFYSVGIGQISSEVPQNLSASRPQDRQFILSSKKLLLSDSGFYLCAWSVPGGARDTQYFGPGTRLTVL.

The V and J genes are TRBV18 and TRBJ2-1; 11 bases are shared with TRBD1. Looked up from germline, CDR1 is KGHSH and CDR2 is LQKENI. The V segment lost 3 bases and the J segment 6 bases; nucleotides outside the gene matches: 7. The CDR3 contains 16 residues. The CDR3 here is CASSPLAGTGGNEQFF. In DNA form, the CDR3 reads TGTGCCAGCTCACCGCTCGCCGGGACAGGGGGCAATGAGCAGTTCTTC.

The chain combines TRBV28 with TRBJ1-1; the D is unclear. The V end lost 7 bases, the J end lost 2 bases, and 11 bases lay between the germline ends. This CDR3 has 13 residues. Per the germline V gene, CDR1 is MDHEN and CDR2 is SYDVKM. Here the CDR3 DNA reads TGTGCCAGCAACTTCATCCAAAACACTGAAGCTTTCTTT. Its translation: CASNFIQNTEAFF. Full variable domain (rest looked up from reference TRBV28 and TRBJ1-1): DVKVTQSSRYLVKRTGEKVFLECVQDMDHENMFWYRQDPGLGLRLIYFSYDVKMKEKGDIPEGYSVSREKKERFSLILESASTNQTSMYLCASNFIQNTEAFFGQGTRLTVV.

This chain links TRBV19 with TRBJ1-2, with D possibly TRBD1 on 6 matching bases. Germline values: CDR1 LNHDA, CDR2 SQIVND (reference sequence). This CDR3 spans 17 amino acids. V lost 6 bases and J lost 2, with 22 bases in between. CDR3 nucleotide sequence: TGTGCCAGTAGCCCCATCGTGTCCCGGCAGGGGAACTATGGCTACACCTTC. Translation gives CASSPIVSRQGNYGYTF. Supplemented by reference TRBV19 and TRBJ1-2, the full variable domain reads DGGITQSPKYLFRKEGQNVTLSCEQNLNHDAMYWYRQDPGQGLRLIYYSQIVNDFQKGDIAEGYSVSREKKESFPLTVTSAQKNPTAFYLCASSPIVSRQGNYGYTFGSGTRLTVV.

V and J are TRBV7-9 and TRBJ2-5, with 7 bases fitting TRBD1. This CDR3 is built from 16 residues. V was clipped by 3 bases and J by 3 bases; unmatched bases: 10. CDR1 SEHNR and CDR2 FQNEAQ come from the germline V gene (reference sequence). CDR3 DNA: TGTGCCAGCAGCTTCCCCCGAGGGGGCATAGAAGAGACCCAGTACTTC. It specifies CASSFPRGGIEETQYF.

The chain carries TRBV5-1 and TRBJ2-7, with TRBD1 as a possible D gene (6 bases). The CDR3 is 15 amino acids. Germline V gene data show CDR1 as SGHRS and CDR2 as YFSETQ. V lost 0 bases and J lost 0, with 10 bases in between. CDR3 region: CASSLAPDSSYEQYF. The DNA for the CDR3 is TGCGCCAGCAGCTTGGCCCCGGACAGCTCCTACGAGCAGTACTTC.

The J gene is TRBJ1-5, the V gene TRBV11-2; a possible D gene is TRBD1 (5 bases). V was cut by 5 bases and J by 1 base, with 9 bases left in between. The CDR3 is 14 residues long. The germline CDR1 and CDR2 sequences are SGHAT and FQNNGV. CDR3 nucleotides: TGTGCCAGCAGCCGTGACAGAAGCAATCAGCCCCAGCATTTT. Residues: CASSRDRSNQPQHF.

The chain carries TRBV6-5 and TRBJ2-7; TRBD1 aligns across 10 bases. V was clipped by 8 bases and J by 5 bases; unmatched bases: 12. Germline V gene sequence: CDR1 MNHEY, CDR2 SVGAGI. The CDR3 has 15 residues. This CDR3 is CASAKGTGAWNEQYF. In DNA, the CDR3 is TGTGCCAGCGCGAAAGGGACAGGGGCTTGGAACGAGCAGTACTTC.

V is TRBV7-9 and J is TRBJ1-1; D ambiguous. The CDR3 has 12 amino acids. Trimming removed 1 base at V and 11 bases at J, with 11 bases between. Germline loops: CDR1 SEHNR, CDR2 FQNEAQ (reference sequence). CDR3 in amino acids: CASSLGGSGAFF. In nucleotides, the CDR3 is TGTGCCAGCAGCTTAGGCGGATCGGGGGCTTTCTTT.

V is TRBV21-1 and J is TRBJ1-2; the tabulated D call, TRBD1, remains unverified against the DNA. TRBV21-1 is a documented pseudogene. The CDR3 covers 15 residues. DNA for the CDR3: TGTGCCAGCAGCCCTCGGGACAGGGTGAACTATGGCTACACCTTC. Its translation: CASSPRDRVNYGYTF.

The chain recombines TRBV5-1 with TRBJ1-1, with unresolved D. The germline CDR1 and CDR2 sequences are SGHRS and YFSETQ. With 8 bases removed from V and 5 bases from J, the gap between germline ends came to 19 bases. The CDR3 spans 14 residues. The CDR3 sequence is CASGKGSPGTEAFF. For the CDR3, the DNA is TGCGCCAGTGGAAAGGGCTCCCCGGGGACTGAAGCTTTCTTT.

V and J are TRBV7-2 and TRBJ1-4, with TRBD1 matching 8 bases. This CDR3 contains 15 residues. Germline-derived CDR1 and CDR2 are SGHTA and FQGNSA. J lost 5 bases, V lost 4 bases, and 6 bases had no gene match. The CDR3 sequence: CASSSLGQGNEKLFF. In DNA, the CDR3 is TGTGCCAGCAGCTCGCTAGGACAGGGAAATGAAAAACTGTTTTTT.

The chain couples TRBV10-1 to TRBJ1-2; TRBD1 aligns across 8 bases. Germline V gives CDR1 WNHNN, CDR2 SYGVQD (reference sequence). The junction had 7 bases not matched to a gene; V was cut back by 11 bases and J by 2 bases. The CDR3 loop spans 13 amino acids. The CDR3 protein is CAQQGGRNYGYTF. The CDR3 nucleotides are TGCGCCCAACAGGGGGGGAGGAACTATGGCTACACCTTC.

The chain joins TRBV3-1 (or the pseudogene TRBV3-2) to TRBJ1-1, with D uncertain. Germline V gives CDR1 LGHDT, CDR2 YNNKEL (reference sequence). Trimming took 5 bases from V and 1 from J, leaving 8 bases between them. This CDR3 is 13 amino acids long. The CDR3 protein is CASSIGGNTEAFF. CDR3 DNA: TGTGCCAGCAGCATCGGAGGGAACACTGAAGCTTTCTTT.

The chain's CDR3 is CASSLVTANTGELFF. CDR3 nucleotides: TGTGCCAGCAGTTTGGTGACAGCGAACACCGGGGAGCTGTTTTTT. The V gene is TRBV27, the J gene TRBJ2-2, with a tentative D call TRBD1 (5 bases). The ends were cut back, 3 bases at V and 0 bases at J, with 8 bases in the middle. Germline assignment: CDR1 MNHEY and CDR2 SMNVEV (reference sequence). The CDR3 has 15 amino acids.

This chain links TRBV6-5 with TRBJ1-1; D remains ambiguous. Trimming cost V 2 bases and J 1 base, with 8 bases left between them. The CDR3 extends over 14 amino acids. The germline gives CDR1 MNHEY, CDR2 SVGAGI. The CDR3 is CASSYGPRNTEAFF. CDR3 sequence (DNA): TGTGCCAGCAGTTACGGGCCGAGGAACACTGAAGCTTTCTTT.